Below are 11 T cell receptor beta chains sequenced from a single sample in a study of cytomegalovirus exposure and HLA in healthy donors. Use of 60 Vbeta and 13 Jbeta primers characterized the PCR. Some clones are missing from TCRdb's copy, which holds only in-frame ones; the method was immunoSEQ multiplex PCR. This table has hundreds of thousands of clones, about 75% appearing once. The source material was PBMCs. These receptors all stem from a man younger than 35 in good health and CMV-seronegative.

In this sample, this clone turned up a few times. CDR3 amino acids: CASSSRLDGEQFF. The CDR3 nucleotides are TGTGCCAGCAGCTCCCGACTAGACGGTGAGCAGTTCTTC. The chain recombines TRBV7-6 with TRBJ2-1; a weak D match, TRBD2 (6 bases). This CDR3 contains 13 residues. Germline lookup yields CDR1 SGHVS and CDR2 FNYEAQ. The V end lost 4 bases, the J end lost 9 bases, and 13 bases lay between the germline ends.

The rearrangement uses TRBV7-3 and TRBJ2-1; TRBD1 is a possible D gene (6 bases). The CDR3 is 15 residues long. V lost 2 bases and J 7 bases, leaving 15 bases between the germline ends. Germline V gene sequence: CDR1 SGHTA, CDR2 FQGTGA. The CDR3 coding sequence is TGTGCCAGCAGCTTAGGACCACAGGGTGCAAATGAGCAGTTCTTC. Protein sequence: CASSLGPQGANEQFF.

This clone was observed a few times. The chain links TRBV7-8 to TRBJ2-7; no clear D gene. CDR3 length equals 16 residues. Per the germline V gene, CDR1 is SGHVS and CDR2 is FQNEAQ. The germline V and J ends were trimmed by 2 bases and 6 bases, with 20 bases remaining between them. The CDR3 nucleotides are TGTGCCAGCAGCTTATCTCCAGTCCCCTCCGAGGCCGAGCAGTACTTC. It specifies CASSLSPVPSEAEQYF.

The chain's CDR3 is CANPGLAVTHGFF. CDR3 sequence (DNA): TGTGCCAACCCGGGACTAGCGGTCACCCACGGGTTCTTC. The V call is TRBV28, the J call TRBJ2-1, with TRBD2 matching 11 bases. J lost 15 bases, V lost 10 bases, and 14 bases had no gene match. Germline-derived CDR1 and CDR2 are MDHEN and SYDVKM. There are 13 residues in the CDR3.

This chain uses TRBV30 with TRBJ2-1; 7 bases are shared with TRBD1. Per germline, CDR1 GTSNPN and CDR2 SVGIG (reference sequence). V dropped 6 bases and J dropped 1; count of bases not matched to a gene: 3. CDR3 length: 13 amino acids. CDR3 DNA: TGTGCCTGCCGGGACAGATCCTACAATGAGCAGTTCTTC. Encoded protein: CACRDRSYNEQFF. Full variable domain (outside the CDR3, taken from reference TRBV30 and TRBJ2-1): SQTIHQWPATLVQPVGSPLSLECTVEGTSNPNLYWYRQAAGRGLQLLFYSVGIGQISSEVPQNLSASRPQDRQFILSSKKLLLSDSGFYLCACRDRSYNEQFFGPGTRLTVL.

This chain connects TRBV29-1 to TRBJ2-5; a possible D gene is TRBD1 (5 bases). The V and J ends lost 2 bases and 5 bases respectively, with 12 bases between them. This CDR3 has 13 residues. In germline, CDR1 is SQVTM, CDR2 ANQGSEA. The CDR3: CSVEPTVGETQYF. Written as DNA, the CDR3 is TGCAGCGTTGAACCGACAGTGGGGGAGACCCAGTACTTC.

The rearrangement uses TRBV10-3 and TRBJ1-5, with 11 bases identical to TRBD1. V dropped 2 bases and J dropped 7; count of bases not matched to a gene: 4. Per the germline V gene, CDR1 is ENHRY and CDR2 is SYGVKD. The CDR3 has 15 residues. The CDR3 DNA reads TGTGCCATCAGTGAGGGACAGGGGGCCGGGCAGCCCCAGCATTTT. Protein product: CAISEGQGAGQPQHF.

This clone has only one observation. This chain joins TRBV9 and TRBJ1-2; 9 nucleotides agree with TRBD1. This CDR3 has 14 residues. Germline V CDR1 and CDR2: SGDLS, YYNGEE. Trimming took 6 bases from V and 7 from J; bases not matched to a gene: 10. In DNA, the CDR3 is TGTGCCAGCACCCAGGGACAGGGCGTTTTTGGCTACACCTTC. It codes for CASTQGQGVFGYTF.

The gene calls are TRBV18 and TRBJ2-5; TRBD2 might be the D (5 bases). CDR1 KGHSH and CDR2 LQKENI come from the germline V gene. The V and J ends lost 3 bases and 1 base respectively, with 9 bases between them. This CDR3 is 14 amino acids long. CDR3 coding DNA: TGTGCCAGCTCACCCCCGGGAATCCAAGAGACCCAGTACTTC. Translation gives CASSPPGIQETQYF.

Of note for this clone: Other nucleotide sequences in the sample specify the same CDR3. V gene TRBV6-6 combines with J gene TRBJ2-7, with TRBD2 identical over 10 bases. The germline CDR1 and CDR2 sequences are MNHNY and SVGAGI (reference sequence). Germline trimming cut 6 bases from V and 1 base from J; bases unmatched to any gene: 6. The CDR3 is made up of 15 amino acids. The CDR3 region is CASSTPSGSSYEQYF. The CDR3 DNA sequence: TGTGCCAGCAGCACCCCTAGCGGGAGTTCCTACGAGCAGTACTTC.

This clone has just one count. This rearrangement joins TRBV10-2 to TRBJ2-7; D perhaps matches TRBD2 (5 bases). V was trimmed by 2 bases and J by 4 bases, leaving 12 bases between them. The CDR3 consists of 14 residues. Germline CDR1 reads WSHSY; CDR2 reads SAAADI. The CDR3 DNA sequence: TGCGCCAGCAGTGAGCGGGCCAGCGGATACGAGCAGTACTTC. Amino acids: CASSERASGYEQYF.